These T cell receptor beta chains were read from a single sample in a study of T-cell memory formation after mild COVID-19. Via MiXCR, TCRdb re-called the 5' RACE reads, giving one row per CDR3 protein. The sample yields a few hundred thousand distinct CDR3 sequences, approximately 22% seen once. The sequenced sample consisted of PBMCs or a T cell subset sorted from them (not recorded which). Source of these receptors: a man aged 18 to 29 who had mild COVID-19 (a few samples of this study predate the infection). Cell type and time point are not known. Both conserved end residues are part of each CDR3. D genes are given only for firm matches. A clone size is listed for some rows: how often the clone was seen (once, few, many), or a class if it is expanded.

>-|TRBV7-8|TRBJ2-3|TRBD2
TGTGCCAGCAGCTTAGCGCCTGGGCCTAGCGGGGGGGCGACAGATACGCAGTATTTT
CASSLAPGPSGGATDTQYF
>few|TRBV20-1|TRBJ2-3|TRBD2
TGCAGTGCTAACCTAGCGGGGCGCCGGGGGACGCAGTATTTT
CSANLAGRRGTQYF
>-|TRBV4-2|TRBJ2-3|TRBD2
TGTGCCAGCAGCCCTCAGTCCTGGCGGGGGGGTGGAGATACGCAGTATTTT
CASSPQSWRGGGDTQYF
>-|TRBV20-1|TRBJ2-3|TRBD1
TGCAGTGCTTCGGGGGACAGGGGTGGAGATACGCAGTATTTT
CSASGDRGGDTQYF
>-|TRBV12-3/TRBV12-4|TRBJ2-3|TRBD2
TGTGCCAGCCGTGTTGGCGGGGGGATCCCTGGTACGCAGTATTTT
CASRVGGGIPGTQYF
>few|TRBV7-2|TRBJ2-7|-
TGTGCCAGCAGCCCGTCGTCGGGGCCATACGAGCAGTACTTC
CASSPSSGPYEQYF
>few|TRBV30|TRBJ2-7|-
TGTGCCTGGAGCCCGACAGTCTACGAGCAGTACTTC
CAWSPTVYEQYF
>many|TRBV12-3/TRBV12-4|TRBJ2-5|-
TGCGCCAGCAGCTTCGCGGGGCAAGAGACCCAGTACTTC
CASSFAGQETQYF
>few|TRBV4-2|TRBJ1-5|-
TGTGCCAGCAGCCAAAGGGGGGGGCAGCAGCCCCAGCATTTT
CASSQRGGQQPQHF
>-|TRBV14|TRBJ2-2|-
TGTGCCAGCACCAGGACAGCTCTAACCGGGGAGCTGTTTTTT
CASTRTALTGELFF
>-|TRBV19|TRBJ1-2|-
TGTGCCAGTAGTATATCCGACAGGCGACTTAACTATGGCTACACCTTC
CASSISDRRLNYGYTF
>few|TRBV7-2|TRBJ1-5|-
TGTGCCAGCACCCATGGACAGAACAATCAGCCCCAGCATTTT
CASTHGQNNQPQHF
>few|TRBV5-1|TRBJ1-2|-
TGCGCCAGCAACTGGGGTGGGGCTCGGAACTATGGCTACACCTTC
CASNWGGARNYGYTF
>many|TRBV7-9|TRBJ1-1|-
TGTGCCAGCAGCTCCCATAACTCCATGAACACTGAAGCTTTCTTT
CASSSHNSMNTEAFF
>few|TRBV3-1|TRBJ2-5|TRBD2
TGTGCCAGCAGCCAAGTTGGTAGCGGGGAAGAGACCCAGTACTTC
CASSQVGSGEETQYF
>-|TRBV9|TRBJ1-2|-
TGTGCCAGCAGCGTAGCCCCGCGACAGTTACGCACCTATGGCTACACCTTC
CASSVAPRQLRTYGYTF
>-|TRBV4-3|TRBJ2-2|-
TGCGCCAGCAGCCAAGGGGGGCGGCGTCTCACCGGGGAGCTGTTTTTT
CASSQGGRRLTGELFF
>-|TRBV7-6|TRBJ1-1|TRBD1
TGTGCCAGCAGCTTACAGGGGGCCGAGGGGCCCACTGAAGCTTTCTTT
CASSLQGAEGPTEAFF
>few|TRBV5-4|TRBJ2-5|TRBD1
TGTGCCAGCAGCTTGGGGGACAGGGGAGAGACCCAGTACTTC
CASSLGDRGETQYF
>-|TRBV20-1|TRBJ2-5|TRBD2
TGCAGTGCTGGTCCTAGCGGGGCCCAAGAGACCCAGTACTTC
CSAGPSGAQETQYF
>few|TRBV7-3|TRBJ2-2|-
TGTGCCAGCAGCTCAACAGAGGGCCGACCGAACACCGGGGAGCTGTTTTTT
CASSSTEGRPNTGELFF
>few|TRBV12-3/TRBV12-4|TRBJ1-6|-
TGTGCCAGCAGTCCACCCGGGACGGCAGGAAATTCACCCCTCCACTTT
CASSPPGTAGNSPLHF